The clone carrying this T cell receptor (beta chain) was seen a single time. Its matching antigen is unknown. These data are taken from a study of cytomegalovirus exposure and HLA in healthy donors. Primers included in the PCR were 60 Vbeta and 13 Jbeta primers. The repertoire was sequenced with immunoSEQ multiplex PCR; TCRdb's copy has only in-frame clones and lacks some. Of 50,000 to 55,000 clones detected, around 72% appear once; the ten largest clones hold roughly 22%. This CDR3 spans 15 amino acids. Germline CDR1 and CDR2: GTSNPN and SVGIG (reference sequence). V shed 5 bases and J shed 8 bases, with 21 bases lying between them. Study-wide results and limits: The study carried out a later analysis of TCR beta sequences. It associated roughly 17,000 of them with specific HLA alleles at a false discovery rate of 0.05.

This chain connects TRBV30 to TRBJ1-4, with D tentatively TRBD1 (6 bases). The sequencing input was PBMCs. The clonotype comes from a woman between 50 and 59 years old in good health and CMV-seropositive. The CDR3: CAWQQGAPVCEKLFF. The CDR3 DNA is TGTGCCTGGCAACAGGGAGCCCCTGTATGCGAAAAACTGTTTTTT.